A single sample is the source of the 28 T cell receptor beta chains below, sequenced in a study of shared T cell receptors in the human thymus. Assay: immunoSEQ multiplex PCR; the TCRdb copy retains only in-frame clones and omits some. The profile shows about 500,000 clones, approximately 80% of them singletons. This sample was shared with a second study, whose subject was human thymus T cells.

Sample: thymocytes. Receptors were obtained from a boy under two years old with a congenital heart defect.

The V call is TRBV4-2, the J call TRBJ1-3, with D unresolved. From germline, CDR1 is LGHNA and CDR2 YNFKEQ. V lost 3 bases and J lost 4, with 10 bases in between. The CDR3 is made up of 14 amino acids. The CDR3 DNA reads as TGTGCCAGCAGCCACGGCCCGGGAGGAAACACCATATATTTT. Protein sequence: CASSHGPGGNTIYF.

This rearrangement joins TRBV19 to TRBJ1-1, with 7 nucleotides matching TRBD1. Germline lookup yields CDR1 LNHDA and CDR2 SQIVND (reference sequence). With V trimmed by 6 bases and J by 2 bases, 3 bases remained unmatched. This CDR3 has 13 residues. CDR3 sequence (DNA): TGTGCCAGTAGGGGGACAGATAACACTGAAGCTTTCTTT. Translated: CASRGTDNTEAFF.

The rearrangement uses TRBV6-5 and TRBJ2-1; D possibly corresponds to TRBD2 (7 bases). V lost 11 bases and J 4 bases, leaving 15 bases between the germline ends. This CDR3 comprises 13 residues. Germline V gene lookup returns CDR1 MNHEY and CDR2 SVGAGI. The CDR3 DNA sequence: TGTGCCGGAAGGGGGAGGGCGTACAATGAGCAGTTCTTC. Translation gives CAGRGRAYNEQFF.

The rearrangement links TRBV15 to TRBJ1-1, with D possibly being TRBD1 (5 bases). Trimming removed 9 bases at V and 5 bases at J, with 19 bases between. The CDR3 loop spans 14 amino acids. Looked up from germline, CDR1 is LNHNV and CDR2 is YYDKDF (reference sequence). The CDR3 coding sequence is TGTGCCACTACTCCGGGGGGGACGAGAACTGAAGCTTTCTTT. Its protein product is CATTPGGTRTEAFF.

This clone was observed a few times. The V call is TRBV4-3, the J call TRBJ2-5; TRBD2 is a possible D gene (5 bases). CDR3 length equals 16 residues. Between the trimmed V and J ends, which lost 2 bases and 3 bases, there was a span of 16 bases. The germline V gene encodes CDR1 LGHNA and CDR2 YSLEER. The CDR3 protein is CASSQWGVAPKETQYF. The CDR3 bases are TGCGCCAGCAGCCAATGGGGAGTAGCGCCTAAAGAGACCCAGTACTTC.

The chain carries TRBV12-5 and TRBJ2-5, with 7 bases lining up with TRBD2. The J call may be wrong; the DNA end is better matched by TRBJ2-7. Per the germline V gene, CDR1 is LGHNT and CDR2 is FRNRAP. This CDR3 contains 16 residues. CDR3 nucleotide sequence: TGTGCTAGTGGTTTGCCTCGGGGAGGGGCAACCTACGAGCAGTACTTC. It yields the protein CASGLPRGGATYEQYF.

The chain recombines TRBV18 with TRBJ2-7, with TRBD1 matching 8 bases. The CDR3 contains 16 residues. V lost 2 bases and J lost 2; bases outside the gene matches: 8. Germline CDR1 reads KGHSH; CDR2 reads LQKENI. The CDR3 is CASSPRSGTGAYEQYF. The CDR3 nucleotides are TGTGCCAGCTCACCAAGATCCGGGACAGGAGCCTACGAGCAGTACTTC.

The V and J genes are TRBV25-1 and TRBJ2-1, with D possibly TRBD1 on 5 matching bases. This CDR3 region has 15 residues. V was shortened by 4 bases and J by 4 bases, with 14 bases between the two germline ends. From germline, CDR1 is MGHDK and CDR2 SYGVNS. The CDR3 DNA reads as TGTGCCAGCAGTGTTAGGGGTGGGGAATACAATGAGCAGTTCTTC. Its translation: CASSVRGGEYNEQFF.

This chain joins TRBV15 and TRBJ2-1; no reliable D call. The length of the CDR3 is 16 residues. Germline values: CDR1 LNHNV, CDR2 YYDKDF (reference sequence). Trimming removed 3 bases at V and 4 bases at J, with 16 bases between. The CDR3 DNA sequence: TGTGCCACCAGCAGCCGAGTCGTTCCTCTATACAATGAGCAGTTCTTC. Amino acid sequence: CATSSRVVPLYNEQFF. The full variable domain, in which reference TRBV15 and TRBJ2-1 provide the parts outside the CDR3, is DAMVIQNPRYQVTQFGKPVTLSCSQTLNHNVMYWYQQKSSQAPKLLFHYYDKDFNNEADTPDNFQSRRPNTSFCFLDIRSPGLGDTAMYLCATSSRVVPLYNEQFFGPGTRLTVL.

The chain employs TRBV2 and TRBJ2-5; D gene unclear. V gave up 9 bases and J gave up 1 base, with 12 bases separating them. The CDR3 is 13 amino acids. The germline CDR1 and CDR2 sequences are SNHLY and FYNNEI. CDR3 protein: CASILAFQETQYF. The CDR3 DNA is TGTGCCAGTATCTTAGCCTTCCAAGAGACCCAGTACTTC. The full variable domain, with the rest looked up from reference TRBV2 and TRBJ2-5, is EPEVTQTPSHQVTQMGQEVILRCVPISNHLYFYWYRQILGQKVEFLVSFYNNEISEKSEIFDDQFSVERPDGSNFTLKIRSTKLEDSAMYFCASILAFQETQYFGPGTRLLVL.

This clone showed up just a few times. The chain recombines TRBV4-2 with TRBJ1-5, with 8 bases fitting TRBD1. This CDR3 contains 18 residues. The germline V gene encodes CDR1 LGHNA and CDR2 YNFKEQ. V trimming: 0 bases; J trimming: 7 bases; junction bases outside the gene matches: 14. CDR3 loop: CASSQDKPTRTGRQPQHF. The CDR3 nucleotides are TGTGCCAGCAGCCAAGATAAGCCCACGCGGACAGGGCGACAGCCCCAGCATTTT.

In this sample, this clone turned up a few times. J is TRBJ2-1 and V is TRBV27; possible D gene TRBD2, 5 bases. The ends were cut back, 3 bases at V and 6 bases at J, with 12 bases in the middle. This CDR3 has 14 amino acids. Germline CDR1 MNHEY, CDR2 SMNVEV (reference sequence). CDR3 sequence (DNA): TGTGCCAGCAGTTTGGAGGTTTTCGTCAATGAGCAGTTCTTC. It codes for CASSLEVFVNEQFF.

This chain uses TRBV5-6 with TRBJ2-3, with 9 bases matching TRBD2. Trimming took 4 bases from V and 3 from J; bases not matched to a gene: 18. The germline V gene has CDR1 SGHDT and CDR2 YYEEEE. The CDR3 length is 19 residues. In DNA, the CDR3 is TGTGCCAGCAGCCTCCCCCCGCGGGAGGGAGGTTGTGGTACAGATACGCAGTATTTT. The encoded protein is CASSLPPREGGCGTDTQYF.

This clone was counted a few times. J is TRBJ2-7 and V is TRBV18; the D gene is possibly TRBD2 (6 bases). Germline CDR1 KGHSH, CDR2 LQKENI. There are 16 residues in the CDR3. Trimming removed 2 bases at V and 0 bases at J, with 14 bases between. The CDR3 DNA sequence: TGTGCCAGCTCACCAGGAGGGACCCTCGTCTCCTACGAGCAGTACTTC. Amino acids: CASSPGGTLVSYEQYF.

This chain uses TRBV27 with TRBJ2-5; 11 nucleotides agree with TRBD2. CDR1 and CDR2 (germline): MNHEY, SMNVEV (reference sequence). The CDR3 is 17 amino acids. V shed 4 bases and J 1 base; nucleotides not matched to a gene: 8. The CDR3 loop reads CASSSRLAGGRQETQYF. CDR3 nucleotides: TGTGCCAGCAGTTCCCGGCTAGCGGGAGGCCGCCAAGAGACCCAGTACTTC.

J is TRBJ2-7 and V is TRBV18; D perhaps matches TRBD1 (6 bases). From germline, CDR1 is KGHSH and CDR2 LQKENI. Trimming stripped 4 bases from V and 5 bases from J, with 24 bases between. There are 17 residues in the CDR3. This CDR3 reads CASSRFLGQPAVNEQYF. The DNA of the CDR3 is TGTGCCAGCTCACGATTCCTTGGACAGCCGGCGGTCAACGAGCAGTACTTC.

The chain links TRBV6-5 to TRBJ2-3; the match to TRBD2 covers 7 bases. Germline lookup yields CDR1 MNHEY and CDR2 SVGAGI. The CDR3 is 15 amino acids. Unmatched junction bases numbered 10, after V lost 6 bases and J lost 4 bases. The CDR3 loop is CASRERSGEADTQYF. In DNA form, the CDR3 reads TGTGCCAGCAGAGAACGGAGCGGGGAAGCAGATACGCAGTATTTT.

The V call is TRBV27, the J call TRBJ1-1; possible D gene TRBD1, 5 bases. Germline-derived CDR1 and CDR2 are MNHEY and SMNVEV (reference sequence). The CDR3 loop spans 11 amino acids. V lost 8 bases and J lost 5, with 9 bases in between. The CDR3 loop reads CASCGGTEAFF. CDR3 sequence (DNA): TGTGCCAGCTGCGGGGGGACTGAAGCTTTCTTT.

This sequence joins TRBV5-3 and TRBJ2-3, with D possibly being TRBD2 (5 bases). TRBV5-3 is reported as an ORF; its role is uncertain. The CDR3 is 17 residues long. Trimming took off 5 bases at V and 2 bases at J, with 21 bases between the two ends. This CDR3 is CARSYTRRTEFTDTQYF. CDR3 coding DNA: TGTGCCAGAAGTTATACGCGTAGGACTGAATTCACAGATACGCAGTATTTT.

This clone was detected only a few times. As DNA, the CDR3 is TGCGCCACCACGACAGGGGACGTCGCTGGAAACACCATATATTTT. This sequence encodes CATTTGDVAGNTIYF. The chain links TRBV5-1 to TRBJ1-3, with 8 bases that match TRBD1. CDR3 length equals 15 residues. Germline V gene lookup returns CDR1 SGHRS and CDR2 YFSETQ. The J segment lost 2 bases and the V segment lost 9 bases, leaving 10 bases of the junction unmatched.

The CDR3 here is CASSSRGGEQFF. CDR3 nucleotides: TGCGCCAGCAGTTCGAGGGGGGGTGAGCAGTTCTTC. This rearrangement joins TRBV5-1 to TRBJ2-1, with a possible D match to TRBD2 (7 bases). This CDR3 contains 12 residues. Germline CDR1 is SGHRS and CDR2 is YFSETQ. V was clipped by 5 bases and J by 9 bases, with 12 bases between them.

The chain links TRBV5-1 to TRBJ1-1; TRBD1 might be the D (5 bases). Germline-derived CDR1 and CDR2 are SGHRS and YFSETQ. The length of the CDR3 is 14 residues. V dropped 0 bases and J dropped 4 bases, with 10 bases sitting between them. Here the CDR3 reads CASSLGRESTEAFF. Written as DNA, the CDR3 is TGCGCCAGCAGCTTGGGCAGGGAATCCACTGAAGCTTTCTTT.

A note on this clone: The junction departs from germline at one end; a sequencing error may be responsible. The same CDR3 is also encoded by other DNA sequences in this sample. This chain connects TRBV6-5 to TRBJ2-7; 7 positions match TRBD2. CDR3 length equals 13 residues. Germline values: CDR1 MNHEY, CDR2 SVGAGI. The DNA for the CDR3 is TGCGCCAGCAGTTACGTGGGGGGGAGTGAGCAGTACTTC. It encodes CASSYVGGSEQYF.

This chain links TRBV5-4 with TRBJ2-7, with 11 bases matching TRBD2. Germline trimming cut 4 bases from V and 0 bases from J; bases unmatched to any gene: 15. Per germline, CDR1 SGHNT and CDR2 YYREEE (reference sequence). The CDR3 loop spans 19 amino acids. The DNA for the CDR3 is TGTGCCAGCAGCCAGGTGCGTGGGACTAGCGGCTTTAGCTCCTACGAGCAGTACTTC. The encoded protein is CASSQVRGTSGFSSYEQYF.

The gene calls are TRBV4-2 and TRBJ2-5; tentatively, D is TRBD1 (6 bases). V lost 3 bases and J 5 bases, leaving 19 bases between the germline ends. In germline, CDR1 is LGHNA, CDR2 YNFKEQ. The CDR3 spans 16 residues. The CDR3 sequence is CASSQHRETTSETQYF. CDR3 bases: TGTGCCAGCAGCCAGCACAGGGAAACTACTTCGGAGACCCAGTACTTC.

V and J are TRBV27 and TRBJ1-2, with D perhaps matching TRBD1 (5 bases). CDR1 is MNHEY and CDR2 is SMNVEV in the germline V gene (reference sequence). The V and J ends lost 6 bases and 2 bases respectively, with 10 bases between them. This CDR3 spans 13 amino acids. Here the CDR3 DNA reads TGTGCCAGCAGACCCAGGGCCAACTATGGCTACACCTTC. It encodes CASRPRANYGYTF.

This clone has only one observation. The V gene is TRBV6-5, the J gene TRBJ2-7; 10 bases match TRBD2. CDR3 length: 15 residues. The germline V gene encodes CDR1 MNHEY and CDR2 SVGAGI. V lost 0 bases and J lost 2; bases outside the gene matches: 1. CDR3 coding DNA: TGTGCCAGCAGTTACTCCGGGACTAGCGCCTACGAGCAGTACTTC. Residues: CASSYSGTSAYEQYF.

The V call is TRBV7-4, the J call TRBJ1-5; 10 positions agree with TRBD1. The CDR3 runs 14 residues. V was pared by 6 bases and J by 3 bases, with 2 bases of the junction left unmatched. The germline V gene has CDR1 SGHVT and CDR2 SQSDAQ. In nucleotides, the CDR3 is TGTGCCAGCAGGGGGACAGGGGTCAATCAGCCCCAGCATTTT. It yields the protein CASRGTGVNQPQHF.